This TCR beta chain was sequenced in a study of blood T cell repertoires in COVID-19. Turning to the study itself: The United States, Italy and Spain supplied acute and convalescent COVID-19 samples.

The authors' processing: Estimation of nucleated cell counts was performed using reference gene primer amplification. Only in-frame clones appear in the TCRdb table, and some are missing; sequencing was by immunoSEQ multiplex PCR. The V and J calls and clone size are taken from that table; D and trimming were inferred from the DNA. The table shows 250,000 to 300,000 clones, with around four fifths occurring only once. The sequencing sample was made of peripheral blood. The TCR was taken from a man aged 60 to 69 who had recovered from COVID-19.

The DNA of the CDR3 is TGTGCCAGCATAAGGACTAGCGGGGCCACAGATACGCAGTATTTT. This sequence encodes CASIRTSGATDTQYF. V usage is TRBV6-5 and J usage is TRBJ2-3; 12 bases are shared with TRBD2. This CDR3 has 15 residues. J was trimmed by 2 bases and V by 7 bases; bases with no gene match: 4. CDR1 and CDR2 (germline): MNHEY, SVGAGI.